This T cell receptor beta chain was documented in a study of blood T cell repertoires in COVID-19. At the level of the study: Italy, Spain and the United States were the sources of the convalescent and acute COVID-19 samples. Sample material is recorded as cDNA or gDNA derived from T cells, B-cell-depleted T cells, or PBMCs.

The table came from immunoSEQ multiplex PCR; TCRdb's copy has only in-frame clones and leaves some out. The table has roughly 130,000 clones, roughly 82% seen once. Germline trimming cut 6 bases from V and 3 bases from J; bases unmatched to any gene: 4. CDR3 length equals 13 residues. This clone came up once. The chain combines TRBV23-1 with TRBJ2-7, with 8 bases lining up with TRBD1. TRBV23-1 is an open reading frame, and its role is uncertain. Sequencing used peripheral blood. The receptor's source is a man of 80 years or more with acute or convalescent COVID-19. The DNA for the CDR3 is TGCGCCAGCAGCCAGGGACAGGTCTACGAGCAGTACTTC. Its translation: CASSQGQVYEQYF.